This is a list of T cell receptor beta chains from one sample in a study of cytomegalovirus exposure and HLA in healthy donors. Sequenced by immunoSEQ multiplex PCR; TCRdb stores in-frame clones only, minus some. Seen here are approximately 150,000 clones, about 82% observed once, and the top ten hold about 3.7%. Material: PBMCs. The source of these receptors is a male donor in good health and CMV-seronegative. The CDR3 runs from the conserved cysteine through the conserved F or W. The D gene is left open where the match is weak. Some rows mark clone size as missing; the rest say once, few, many or name a class of expanded clone.

>-|TRBV7-9|-|TRBJ2-5
CASSFPARRGGTQYF
TGTGCCAGCAGCTTCCCCGCTCGGCGGGGTGGGACCCAGTACTTC
>TRBD1|TRBV18|-|TRBJ1-1
CASSPRQGEAFF
TGTGCCAGCTCACCGCGACAGGGAGAAGCTTTCTTT
>-|TRBV9|-|TRBJ2-5
CASSDAGVWETQYF
TGTGCCAGCAGCGACGCAGGGGTTTGGGAGACCCAGTACTTC
>-|TRBV19|-|TRBJ1-2
CASSLKQGISTGGYTF
TGTGCCAGTAGCCTCAAGCAGGGGATCAGCACCGGTGGCTACACCTTC
>-|TRBV12-5|-|TRBJ1-3
CASGLVQGSSGNTIYF
TGTGCTAGTGGTTTGGTACAGGGATCCTCTGGAAACACCATATATTTT
>TRBD1|TRBV10-3|-|TRBJ1-1
CAISEPDRGTEAFF
TGTGCCATCAGTGAACCAGACAGGGGCACTGAAGCTTTCTTT
>-|TRBV7-9|-|TRBJ1-2
CASSLKSGGPYGYTF
TGTGCCAGCAGCCTAAAGTCGGGGGGGCCTTATGGCTACACCTTC
>-|TRBV30|-|TRBJ1-4
CAWSVVGPTGGEKLFF
TGTGCCTGGAGTGTCGTGGGCCCCACGGGGGGCGAAAAACTGTTTTTT
>TRBD2|TRBV11-2|-|TRBJ2-5
CASSPKGTRLKETQYF
TGTGCCAGCAGCCCGAAGGGGACTAGATTAAAAGAGACCCAGTACTTC
>-|TRBV30|-|TRBJ2-7
CAWSDSAYEQYF
TGTGCCTGGAGCGATAGCGCGTACGAGCAGTACTTC
>-|TRBV11-2|-|TRBJ2-7
CASSLGLGYEQYF
TGTGCCAGCAGCTTAGGACTAGGGTACGAGCAGTACTTC
>-|TRBV19|few|TRBJ1-2
CASSWAPSNGYTF
TGTGCCAGTAGTTGGGCCCCATCGAATGGCTACACCTTC
>TRBD1|TRBV5-5|-|TRBJ1-2
CASSWRPGQRYGYTF
TGTGCCAGCAGCTGGCGGCCGGGACAGCGATATGGCTACACCTTC
>TRBD1|TRBV7-2|once|TRBJ2-7
CASSLNPGQNYEQYF
TGTGCCAGCAGCTTGAATCCGGGACAGAACTACGAGCAGTACTTC
>TRBD1|TRBV13|-|TRBJ2-4
CASTEGTGANIQYF
TGTGCCAGCACCGAAGGGACAGGGGCGAACATTCAGTACTTC
>TRBD2|TRBV27|-|TRBJ2-7
CASSEGLAGFYEQYF
TGTGCCAGCAGTGAGGGACTAGCGGGATTTTACGAGCAGTACTTC
>TRBD2|TRBV9|-|TRBJ2-3
CASSVTPGGLVTDTQYF
TGTGCCAGCAGCGTAACCCCTGGGGGACTAGTTACAGATACGCAGTATTTT
>TRBD2|TRBV15|-|TRBJ2-3
CATSRDRLAGTDTQYF
TGTGCCACCAGCAGAGATCGCCTAGCGGGCACAGATACGCAGTATTTT
>-|TRBV5-1|-|TRBJ1-2
CASSLRGANYGYTF
TGCGCCAGCAGCTTGAGGGGTGCTAACTATGGCTACACCTTC
>-|TRBV25-1|-|TRBJ1-5
CASRGAYNQPQHF
TGTGCCAGCAGGGGGGCTTACAATCAGCCCCAGCATTTT
>TRBD1|TRBV7-9|few|TRBJ2-2
CASSHGTGDTGELFF
TGTGCCAGCAGCCACGGGACAGGAGACACCGGGGAGCTGTTTTTT
>TRBD2|TRBV2|once|TRBJ2-7
CASTWLADPSYEQYF
TGTGCCAGCACTTGGCTAGCGGATCCTTCCTACGAGCAGTACTTC
>TRBD2|TRBV27|once|TRBJ2-1
CASSPASGRPYYEQFF
TGTGCCAGCAGTCCGGCTAGCGGGAGGCCGTATTATGAGCAGTTCTTC
>TRBD2|TRBV7-8|few|TRBJ2-1
CASSSREGWDEQFF
TGTGCCAGCAGCTCGAGGGAGGGTTGGGATGAGCAGTTCTTC
>-|TRBV27|-|TRBJ2-7
CASSLGFSYEQYF
TGTGCCAGCAGTTTAGGCTTCTCCTACGAGCAGTACTTC
>TRBD1|TRBV19|-|TRBJ2-3
CASSDGQGEDTQYF
TGTGCCAGTAGTGACGGACAGGGGGAAGATACGCAGTATTTT
>TRBD1|TRBV15|-|TRBJ1-2
CATSRSGQGGYGYTF
TGTGCCACCAGCAGGTCCGGACAGGGCGGCTATGGCTACACCTTC
>TRBD1|TRBV7-2|-|TRBJ2-5
CASSPDRARETQYF
TGTGCCAGCAGTCCAGACAGGGCCAGGGAGACCCAGTACTTC
>TRBD1|TRBV29-1|once|TRBJ1-2
CSVEGDRTGNYGYTF
TGCAGCGTTGAAGGGGACCGGACAGGGAACTATGGCTACACCTTC
>-|TRBV19|-|TRBJ2-3
CASSITREGAQYF
TGTGCCAGTAGTATTACTAGGGAGGGGGCGCAGTATTTT
>-|TRBV7-9|-|TRBJ2-5
CASSLASGGGETQYF
TGTGCCAGCAGCTTAGCGTCGGGTGGCGGGGAGACCCAGTACTTC
>-|TRBV21-1|-|TRBJ2-2
CASTGTGNPNTGELFF
TGTGCCAGCACCGGGACAGGTAATCCGAACACCGGGGAGCTGTTTTTT
>-|TRBV7-2|-|TRBJ2-6
CASSLEGGGANVLTF
TGTGCCAGCAGCTTAGAGGGAGGTGGGGCCAACGTCCTGACTTTC
>-|TRBV27|-|TRBJ1-1
CASSLTGGVGTEAFF
TGTGCCAGCAGTTTGACCGGGGGGGTGGGCACTGAAGCTTTCTTT
>-|TRBV7-9|-|TRBJ1-5
CASSLYGNGNQPQHF
TGTGCCAGCAGCTTGTACGGGAACGGCAATCAGCCCCAGCATTTT
>TRBD2|TRBV27|-|TRBJ2-3
CASSSSTSGSTDTQYF
TGTGCCAGCAGTTCCAGTACTAGCGGGAGCACAGATACGCAGTATTTT
>-|TRBV7-8|-|TRBJ2-5
CASSLRGLDQETQYF
TGTGCCAGCAGCTTAAGGGGTTTGGATCAAGAGACCCAGTACTTC